The 27 T cell receptor beta chains given below trace back to one sample, sequenced in a study of blood T cells in healthy people across ages. Using a J-beta primer mix together with a sample-barcoded 5' primer, a second PCR was run for roughly 7 to 12 cycles. TCRdb reanalysed the 5' RACE reads using MiXCR and keeps one entry per CDR3 protein. Here the sample spans some 640,000 distinct CDR3 sequences, approximately 49% being singletons. Sample: blood. The receptors here all came from a woman in her sixties in good health.

The CDR3 nucleotides read TGTGCCAGCAGCCCGTCGTTTAGCGGGAGTACCAATGAGCAGTTCTTC. Encoded protein: CASSPSFSGSTNEQFF. This rearrangement joins TRBV7-6 to TRBJ2-1; the match to TRBD2 covers 9 bases. The V segment lost 5 bases and the J segment 6 bases; nucleotides outside the gene matches: 11. CDR1 and CDR2 (germline): SGHVS, FNYEAQ. This CDR3 has 16 residues.

This clonotype was observed a handful of times. V and J are TRBV20-1 and TRBJ2-7; possibly TRBD1 or TRBD2 for D (5 bases each). Trimming removed 2 bases at V and 0 bases at J, with 11 bases between. The CDR3 totals 14 residues. Looked up from germline, CDR1 is DFQATT and CDR2 is SNEGSKA (reference sequence). The CDR3 DNA sequence: TGCAGTGCTAGACCCGGGGACCACTCCTACGAGCAGTACTTC. It is translated as CSARPGDHSYEQYF.

This clonotype was recorded many times. The V and J genes are TRBV20-1 and TRBJ2-3; D is uncertain. The CDR3 length is 15 residues. V was trimmed by 6 bases and J by 0 bases, leaving 16 bases between them. Looked up from germline, CDR1 is DFQATT and CDR2 is SNEGSKA (reference sequence). The DNA of the CDR3 is TGCAGTGCCCAGCCCCCAGTTTCTAGCACAGATACGCAGTATTTT. Its translation is CSAQPPVSSTDTQYF.

This sequence joins TRBV28 and TRBJ1-5; no definite D call. This CDR3 region has 18 residues. Germline loops: CDR1 MDHEN, CDR2 SYDVKM. Trimming removed 6 bases at V and 6 bases at J, with 27 bases between. The CDR3 region is CASSAGYVSFNGGQPQHF. Here the CDR3 DNA reads TGTGCCAGCAGCGCGGGCTATGTATCCTTCAATGGTGGTCAGCCCCAGCATTTT.

In this sample, this clonotype turned up a few times. The chain uses TRBV11-1 and TRBJ2-5, with unresolved D. V was shortened by 5 bases and J by 1 base, with 11 bases between the two germline ends. Germline V gene data show CDR1 as SGHAT and CDR2 as FQDESV (reference sequence). The CDR3 spans 14 residues. The CDR3 DNA reads as TGTGCCAGCAGCCCTCGGACCGTCCAAGAGACCCAGTACTTC. This codes for CASSPRTVQETQYF.

V usage is TRBV12-3 or TRBV12-4 and J usage is TRBJ2-7; TRBD1 might be the D (5 bases). CDR3 length: 14 amino acids. Trimming removed 7 bases at V and 3 bases at J, with 16 bases between. The CDR3, as DNA: TGTGCCAGCAAGCTGAACCTAGGGGACTACGAGCAGTACTTC. Its translation is CASKLNLGDYEQYF.

This chain connects TRBV3-1 to TRBJ2-1; D may be TRBD2 (6 bases). Trimming left V 2 bases short and J 9 bases short, with 20 bases between. The V gene's germline CDR1 is LGHDT and CDR2 YNNKEL (reference sequence). The CDR3 extends over 16 amino acids. CDR3 in amino acids: CASSQQTSLGPGEQFF. For the CDR3, the DNA is TGTGCCAGCAGCCAACAGACTAGTTTGGGCCCAGGTGAGCAGTTCTTC.

This clonotype was recorded only once. This chain connects TRBV28 to TRBJ2-2, with TRBD2 matching 7 bases. After removal of 8 bases from V and 6 bases from J, the junction contained 12 bases not matched to a gene. CDR3 length equals 15 residues. Germline CDR1 reads MDHEN; CDR2 reads SYDVKM. CDR3 region: CASLLGGGSAGELFF. CDR3 nucleotides: TGTGCCAGCCTCCTGGGGGGAGGGAGCGCCGGGGAGCTGTTTTTT.

This clonotype turned up a few times. This chain joins TRBV29-1 and TRBJ2-3; no firm D call. Germline loops: CDR1 SQVTM, CDR2 ANQGSEA. This CDR3 has 14 residues. V dropped 6 bases and J dropped 0 bases, with 13 bases sitting between them. The CDR3 loop reads CSVDGKSSTDTQYF. The CDR3 DNA reads as TGCAGCGTAGATGGGAAATCTAGCACAGATACGCAGTATTTT.

Notes on this clonotype: A much larger clone differs by one base, so this may be a read error. The V gene is TRBV7-6, the J gene TRBJ2-7; D possibly corresponds to TRBD2 (5 bases). The CDR3 covers 15 residues. CDR1 and CDR2 (germline): SGHVS, FNYEAQ. V lost 1 base and J lost 6, with 16 bases in between. CDR3 bases: TGTGCCAGCAGCTTAGATCGAGCGGCAAAGGGCGAGCAGTACTTC. It yields the protein CASSLDRAAKGEQYF.

The rearrangement joins TRBV4-3 to TRBJ2-2; D ambiguous. Per the germline V gene, CDR1 is LGHNA and CDR2 is YSLEER. The V gene lost 1 base and the J gene lost 6 bases, with 6 bases spanning the gap. The CDR3 runs 13 residues. CDR3 sequence reads: CASSQAQPGELFF. Written as DNA, the CDR3 is TGCGCCAGCAGCCAAGCACAGCCCGGGGAGCTGTTTTTT.

This clonotype was recorded many times. The chain has TRBV3-1 and TRBJ2-7, with 7 nucleotides matching TRBD1. The CDR3 has 15 amino acids. Germline V gene lookup returns CDR1 LGHDT and CDR2 YNNKEL (reference sequence). The trim removed 3 bases at V and 6 bases at J, leaving 11 bases unmatched. The CDR3 region is CASSHSDRMGIEQYF. The CDR3 DNA is TGTGCCAGCAGCCACTCGGACAGGATGGGTATCGAGCAGTACTTC.

The rearrangement links TRBV5-1 to TRBJ1-2; 7 bases line up with TRBD1. The CDR3 length is 14 residues. Germline loops: CDR1 SGHRS, CDR2 YFSETQ. The J segment lost 0 bases and the V segment lost 5 bases, leaving 4 bases of the junction unmatched. The CDR3 region is CASRRDSSNYGYTF. The CDR3 region has the DNA TGCGCCAGCAGACGGGACAGTTCTAACTATGGCTACACCTTC.

This clonotype was seen just once. The chain carries TRBV28 and TRBJ1-4; the match to TRBD1 covers 7 bases. The V gene's germline CDR1 is MDHEN and CDR2 SYDVKM. This CDR3 is 14 amino acids long. After removal of 5 bases from V and 7 bases from J, the junction contained 7 bases not matched to a gene. Here the CDR3 reads CASSPPGTVEKLFF. CDR3 nucleotides: TGTGCCAGCAGTCCCCCCGGGACAGTTGAAAAACTGTTTTTT.

This clonotype was counted between two and nine times. The gene calls are TRBV20-1 and TRBJ2-7; 8 bases fit TRBD2. CDR3 size: 13 residues. V lost 7 bases to trimming and J lost 2 bases; unmatched junction nucleotides: 7. Per the germline V gene, CDR1 is DFQATT and CDR2 is SNEGSKA (reference sequence). DNA of the CDR3: TGCAGTGTCCCGGGACTAGGGACCTACGAGCAGTACTTC. This encodes CSVPGLGTYEQYF.

The V gene is TRBV10-3, the J gene TRBJ1-4; 7 bases line up with TRBD1. The J segment lost 5 bases and the V segment lost 6 bases, leaving 6 bases of the junction unmatched. The CDR3 length is 14 residues. Germline lookup yields CDR1 ENHRY and CDR2 SYGVKD. As DNA, the CDR3 is TGTGCCATCAGGACGGGACAGCACAATGAAAAACTGTTTTTT. Encoded protein: CAIRTGQHNEKLFF.

The rearrangement joins TRBV29-1 to TRBJ2-7; D may be TRBD1 or TRBD2 (5 bases each). CDR1 SQVTM and CDR2 ANQGSEA come from the germline V gene. V dropped 4 bases and J dropped 7 bases, with 11 bases sitting between them. This CDR3 region has 11 residues. In DNA, the CDR3 is TGCAGCGTTGGGGACGGCGCGGAGCAGTACTTC. It codes for CSVGDGAEQYF.

The chain joins TRBV4-3 to TRBJ2-1; 11 nucleotides match TRBD2. The CDR3 is 18 amino acids. V was pared by 0 bases and J by 3 bases, with 7 bases of the junction left unmatched. CDR1 and CDR2 (germline): LGHNA, YSLEER. Written as DNA, the CDR3 is TGCGCCAGCAGCCAAGATCCCGGGGGGACTAGCGGCTACAATGAGCAGTTCTTC. It encodes CASSQDPGGTSGYNEQFF.

This chain links TRBV29-1 with TRBJ1-5; D not resolved. CDR3 size: 14 residues. The V gene's germline CDR1 is SQVTM and CDR2 ANQGSEA. V gave up 4 bases and J gave up 1 base, with 11 bases separating them. CDR3 in DNA: TGCAGCGTTGGGCTCAGTGACAGCAATCAGCCCCAGCATTTT. It codes for CSVGLSDSNQPQHF.

The chain recombines TRBV6-1 with TRBJ2-3; 8 bases agree with TRBD1. Germline V lookup: CDR1 MNHNS, CDR2 SASEGT. J gave up 1 base and V 6 bases, and 9 bases lay outside the gene matches. This CDR3 spans 16 amino acids. The CDR3 DNA is TGTGCCAGCAGGGACAGGGTATCCCAAGGCACAGATACGCAGTATTTT. Translated, it gives CASRDRVSQGTDTQYF.

A few counts support this clonotype. The chain has TRBV20-1 and TRBJ1-1; D is perhaps TRBD1 (6 bases). Germline CDR1 DFQATT, CDR2 SNEGSKA (reference sequence). The CDR3 loop spans 13 amino acids. Trimming pared 2 bases from V and 0 bases from J, leaving 7 bases between. This CDR3 reads CSARNRVNTEAFF. CDR3 DNA: TGCAGTGCTAGAAACAGGGTGAACACTGAAGCTTTCTTT.

This clonotype was detected a few times. The rearrangement links TRBV12-3 or TRBV12-4 to TRBJ2-1; 8 bases match TRBD2. V shed 6 bases, J shed 2 bases, and the junction held 6 bases outside the gene matches. The CDR3 extends over 15 amino acids. CDR3 sequence (DNA): TGTGCCAGCAGGGTTAGCGGGATCCCCTACAATGAGCAGTTCTTC. It yields the protein CASRVSGIPYNEQFF.

This clonotype was seen a few times. V and J are TRBV12-3 or TRBV12-4 and TRBJ2-7, with 10 bases aligning to TRBD2. V lost 6 bases to trimming and J lost 4 bases; unmatched junction nucleotides: 3. CDR3 length: 13 amino acids. The DNA of the CDR3 is TGTGCCAGCAGCATACTAGCGGGGTACGAGCAGTACTTC. It encodes CASSILAGYEQYF.

The V gene is TRBV7-8, the J gene TRBJ1-1; unclear D gene. With 2 bases removed from V and 3 bases from J, the gap between germline ends came to 7 bases. Germline loops: CDR1 SGHVS, CDR2 FQNEAQ. The CDR3 runs to 13 residues. The CDR3 loop is CASSLLADTEAFF. Written as DNA, the CDR3 is TGTGCCAGCAGCTTATTAGCCGACACTGAAGCTTTCTTT.

This clonotype was counted only a few times. The chain carries TRBV24-1 and TRBJ2-1; 9 bases are a match to TRBD1. The CDR3 contains 15 residues. CDR1 is KGHDR and CDR2 is SFDVKD in the germline V gene. With 4 bases clipped from V and 4 bases from J, the junction kept 4 bases outside the gene matches. The DNA for the CDR3 is TGTGCCACCAGTGAACGGGACAGGGCATACAATGAGCAGTTCTTC. Its protein is CATSERDRAYNEQFF.

The sample holds a few counts of this clonotype. The chain recombines TRBV6-2 or TRBV6-3 with TRBJ2-7, with D perhaps given as TRBD1 or TRBD2 (6 bases each). CDR3 size: 15 residues. Germline V gives CDR1 MNHEY, CDR2 SVGEGT. The germline V and J ends were trimmed by 3 bases and 2 bases, with 14 bases remaining between them. The CDR3 is CASSYGKGGAYEQYF. DNA of the CDR3: TGTGCCAGCAGTTATGGGAAGGGGGGAGCCTACGAGCAGTACTTC.

The rearrangement uses TRBV7-2 and TRBJ2-3; D uncertain. Germline lookup yields CDR1 SGHTA and CDR2 FQGNSA. This CDR3 region has 15 residues. V lost 4 bases and J lost 4, with 15 bases in between. The CDR3 is CASSSSSKPPDTQYF. The CDR3 DNA reads as TGTGCCAGCAGCTCTAGTAGTAAGCCGCCAGATACGCAGTATTTT.